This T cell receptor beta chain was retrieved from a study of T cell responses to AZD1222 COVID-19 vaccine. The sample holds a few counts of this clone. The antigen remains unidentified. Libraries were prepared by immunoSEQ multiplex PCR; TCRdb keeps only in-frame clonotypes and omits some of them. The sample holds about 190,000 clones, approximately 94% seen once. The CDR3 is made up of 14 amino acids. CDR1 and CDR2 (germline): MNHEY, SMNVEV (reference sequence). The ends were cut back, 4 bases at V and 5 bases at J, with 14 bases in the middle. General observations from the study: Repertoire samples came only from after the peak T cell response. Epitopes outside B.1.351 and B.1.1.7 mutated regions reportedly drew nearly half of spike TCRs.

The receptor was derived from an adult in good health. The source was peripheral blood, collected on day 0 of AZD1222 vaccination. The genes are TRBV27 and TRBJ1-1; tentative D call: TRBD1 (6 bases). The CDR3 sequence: CASSSYRDGTEAFF. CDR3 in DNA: TGTGCCAGCAGTTCGTACAGGGATGGAACTGAAGCTTTCTTT.